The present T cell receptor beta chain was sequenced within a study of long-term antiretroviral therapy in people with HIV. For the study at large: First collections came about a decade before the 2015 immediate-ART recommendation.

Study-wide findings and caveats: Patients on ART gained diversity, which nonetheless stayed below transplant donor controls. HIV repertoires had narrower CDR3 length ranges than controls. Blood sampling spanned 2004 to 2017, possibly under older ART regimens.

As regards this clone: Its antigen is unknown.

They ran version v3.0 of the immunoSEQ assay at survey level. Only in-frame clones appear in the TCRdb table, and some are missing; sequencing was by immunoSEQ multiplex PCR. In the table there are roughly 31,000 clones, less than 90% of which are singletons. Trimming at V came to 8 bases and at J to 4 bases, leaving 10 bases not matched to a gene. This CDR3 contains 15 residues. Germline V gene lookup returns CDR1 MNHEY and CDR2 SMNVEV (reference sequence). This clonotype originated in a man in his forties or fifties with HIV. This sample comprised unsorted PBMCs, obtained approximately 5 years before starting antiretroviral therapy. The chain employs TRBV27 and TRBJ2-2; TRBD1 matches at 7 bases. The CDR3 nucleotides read TGTGCCAGCGGAAGACAGGGTTCAGGCACCGGGGAGCTGTTTTTT. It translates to CASGRQGSGTGELFF.